This T cell receptor beta chain stems from a study of blood T cell repertoires in COVID-19 (dated by TCRdb to about 2020). A note on the overall study: Collaborator samples came from the United States, Italy and Spain and covered acute and convalescent phases of COVID-19. The prospective study material was composed of cDNA or gDNA derived from T cells, B-cell-depleted T cells, or PBMCs. Subjects who had been exposed to COVID-19, were actively infected with it, or had recovered from it provided the deeply sampled blood TCRbeta repertoires that made up the dataset. A freely available public database, intended as a resource for researchers studying the immune response to SARS-CoV-2, is where the repertoires were released. The samples were drawn from two sources: the first 160 participants of the ongoing ImmuneRACE study, and over 950 subjects contributed by 6 global collaborators. Sample metadata almost always included a de-identified subject ID, COVID-19 status, age in years and sex. HLA class I and class II types, where available, came from metadata supplied by the sample provider rather than from assay-based typing.

With respect to this clone: Its antigen is still unknown. No base qualities exist here, and no much larger clone lies one base off it.

TCRbeta CDR3 regions were amplified from genomic DNA using the immunoSEQ Assay, a bias-controlled multiplex PCR. The paper's processing steps were these. The number of nucleated cells in each sample was estimated from the amplification of reference gene primers within the assay. To quantify the absolute abundance of each unique TCRbeta CDR3 rearrangement, sequence reads were collapsed and filtered. For each sample, productive Simpson clonality was calculated as the square root of Simpson's diversity index over productive rearrangements. This is the immuneACCESS table as TCRdb keeps it, with only in-frame sequences that have V and J called. A part of the clones is gone; compared with another copy, unresolved V genes explain less than half, and the rest is unexplained. V and J calls and clone size are copied from that table; D and trimming were computed from the DNA. In this sample the table shows about 250,000 clones, about 90% of which occur a single time. The top ten constitute approximately 2.3% of the sample.

The CDR3 runs 13 residues from the cysteine to the phenylalanine. Only the CDR3 region is kept as DNA, spanning 39 bases read in frame from base 1. Looking up the germline V gene yields CDR1 SQVTM and CDR2 ANQGSEA. V lost 5 bases and J lost 3 bases, and the count of bases not matched to a germline gene is 3. In Seattle, one collaborating source enrolled patients while the infection was active and tracked those patients longitudinally over the course of disease. The collaborating institutions used their own protocols to collect whole blood in K2EDTA tubes. Collaborator samples were shipped for TCRbeta analysis as frozen whole blood, isolated PBMCs, or DNA extracted from either sample type. Overall results and qualifications from the work: The amount of clinical and demographic metadata varied by source and participant and was provided uncurated.

The TCR originated in a woman aged 55-70 years with COVID-19, enrolled during active disease. The chain couples TRBV29-1 to TRBJ2-5, and TRBD1 aligns with 10 junction nucleotides. The sequenced sample was peripheral blood. The nucleotide sequence reads as follows: TGCAGCGTTCTTGGGACAGGGGAAGAGACCCAGTACTTC. It encodes CSVLGTGEETQYF.